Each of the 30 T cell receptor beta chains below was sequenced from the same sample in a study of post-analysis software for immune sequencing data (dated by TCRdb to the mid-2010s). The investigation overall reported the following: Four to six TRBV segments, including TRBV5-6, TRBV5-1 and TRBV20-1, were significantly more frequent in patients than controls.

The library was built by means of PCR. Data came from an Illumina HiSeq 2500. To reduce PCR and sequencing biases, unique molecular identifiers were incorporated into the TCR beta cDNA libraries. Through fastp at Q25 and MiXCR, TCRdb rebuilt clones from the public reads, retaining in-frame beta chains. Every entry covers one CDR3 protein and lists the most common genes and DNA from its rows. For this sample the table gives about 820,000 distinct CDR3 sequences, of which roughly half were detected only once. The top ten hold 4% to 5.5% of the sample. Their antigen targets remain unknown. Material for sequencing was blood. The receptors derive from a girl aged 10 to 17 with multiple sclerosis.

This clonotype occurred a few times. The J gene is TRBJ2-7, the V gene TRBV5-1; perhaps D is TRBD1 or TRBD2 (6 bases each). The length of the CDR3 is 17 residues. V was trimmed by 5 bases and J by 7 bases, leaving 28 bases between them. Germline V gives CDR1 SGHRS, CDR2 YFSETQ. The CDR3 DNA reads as TGCGCCAGCAGATCGCTCCTATCCGGGGGCCCCTCTGGGGAGCAGTACTTC. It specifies CASRSLLSGGPSGEQYF.

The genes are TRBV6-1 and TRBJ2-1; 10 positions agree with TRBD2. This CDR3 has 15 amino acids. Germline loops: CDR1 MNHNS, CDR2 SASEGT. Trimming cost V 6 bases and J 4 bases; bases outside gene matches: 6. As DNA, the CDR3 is TGTGCCAGCAGCAGGGGACTAGCGTTATACAATGAGCAGTTCTTC. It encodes CASSRGLALYNEQFF.

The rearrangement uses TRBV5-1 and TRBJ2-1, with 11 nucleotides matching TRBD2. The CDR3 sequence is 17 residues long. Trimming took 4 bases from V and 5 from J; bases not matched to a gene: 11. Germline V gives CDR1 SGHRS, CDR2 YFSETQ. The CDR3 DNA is TGCGCCAGCAGCCTGACCAGACTAGCGGGGATAAACAATGAGCAGTTCTTC. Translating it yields CASSLTRLAGINNEQFF.

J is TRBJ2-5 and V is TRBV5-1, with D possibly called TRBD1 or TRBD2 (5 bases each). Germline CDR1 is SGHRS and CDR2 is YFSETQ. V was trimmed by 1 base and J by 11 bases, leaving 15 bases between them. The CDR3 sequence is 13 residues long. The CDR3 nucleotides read TGCGCCAGCAGCTTGAGTACAGGAAGGGAGCAGTACTTC. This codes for CASSLSTGREQYF.

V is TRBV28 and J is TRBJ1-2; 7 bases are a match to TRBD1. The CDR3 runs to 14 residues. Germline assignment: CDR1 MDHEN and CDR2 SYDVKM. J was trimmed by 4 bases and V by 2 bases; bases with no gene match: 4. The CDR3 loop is CASSLGQATYGYTF. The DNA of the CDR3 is TGTGCCAGCAGTTTAGGACAGGCCACCTATGGCTACACCTTC.

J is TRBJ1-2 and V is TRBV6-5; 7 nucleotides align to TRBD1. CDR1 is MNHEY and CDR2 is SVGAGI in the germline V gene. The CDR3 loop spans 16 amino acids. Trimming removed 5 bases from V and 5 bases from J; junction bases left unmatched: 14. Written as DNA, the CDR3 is TGTGCCAGCAGTCCCCGACAGGGCTCACGACGGTATGGCTACACCTTC. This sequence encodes CASSPRQGSRRYGYTF.

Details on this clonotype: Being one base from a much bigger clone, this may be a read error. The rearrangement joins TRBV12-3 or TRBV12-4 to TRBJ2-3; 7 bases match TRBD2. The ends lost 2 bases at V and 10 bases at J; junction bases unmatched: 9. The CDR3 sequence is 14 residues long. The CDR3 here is CASSLPQGRDAQYF. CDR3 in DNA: TGTGCCAGCAGTTTACCACAAGGGAGGGATGCGCAGTATTTT.

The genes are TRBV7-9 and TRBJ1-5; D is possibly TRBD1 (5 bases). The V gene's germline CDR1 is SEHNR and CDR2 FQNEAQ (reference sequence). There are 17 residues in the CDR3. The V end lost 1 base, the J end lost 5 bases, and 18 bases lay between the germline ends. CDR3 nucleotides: TGTGCCAGCAGCTTAGGTGAAGCAGGGCGAATCCATCAGCCCCAGCATTTT. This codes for CASSLGEAGRIHQPQHF.

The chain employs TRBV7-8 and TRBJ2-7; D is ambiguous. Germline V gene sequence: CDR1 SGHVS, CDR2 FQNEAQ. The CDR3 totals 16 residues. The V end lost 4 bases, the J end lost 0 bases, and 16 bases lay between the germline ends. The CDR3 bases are TGTGCCAGCAGCTCACGTCGGATCGCGCTCTCCTACGAGCAGTACTTC. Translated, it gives CASSSRRIALSYEQYF.

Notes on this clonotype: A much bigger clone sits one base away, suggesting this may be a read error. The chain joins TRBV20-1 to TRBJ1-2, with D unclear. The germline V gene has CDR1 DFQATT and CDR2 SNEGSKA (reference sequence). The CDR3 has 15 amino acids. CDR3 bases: TGCAGTGCTAGATACACAGCAAGCGTCTCGGATGGCCACACCTTC. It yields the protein CSARYTASVSDGHTF.

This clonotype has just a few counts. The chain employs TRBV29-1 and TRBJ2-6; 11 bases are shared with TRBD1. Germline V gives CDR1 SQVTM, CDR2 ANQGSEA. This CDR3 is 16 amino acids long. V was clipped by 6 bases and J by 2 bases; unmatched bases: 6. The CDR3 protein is CSVLGQGGTGANVLTF. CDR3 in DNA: TGCAGCGTACTGGGACAGGGGGGCACTGGGGCCAACGTCCTGACTTTC. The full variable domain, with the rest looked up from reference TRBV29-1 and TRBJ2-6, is SAVISQKPSRDICQRGTSLTIQCQVDSQVTMMFWYRQQPGQSLTLIATANQGSEATYESGFVIDKFPISRPNLTFSTLTVSNMSPEDSSIYLCSVLGQGGTGANVLTFGAGSRLTVL.

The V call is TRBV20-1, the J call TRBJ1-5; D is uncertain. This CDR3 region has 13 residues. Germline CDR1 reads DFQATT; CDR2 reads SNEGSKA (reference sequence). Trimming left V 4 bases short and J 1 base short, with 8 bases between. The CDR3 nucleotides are TGCAGTGCTAATAAAGGGAGCAATCAGCCCCAGCATTTT. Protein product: CSANKGSNQPQHF.

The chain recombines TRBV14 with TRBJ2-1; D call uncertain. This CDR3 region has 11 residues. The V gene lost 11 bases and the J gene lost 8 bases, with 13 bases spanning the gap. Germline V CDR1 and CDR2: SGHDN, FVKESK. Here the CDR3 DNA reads TGTGCCCTCCTCCGTAGTGATGAGCAGTTCTTC. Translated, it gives CALLRSDEQFF.

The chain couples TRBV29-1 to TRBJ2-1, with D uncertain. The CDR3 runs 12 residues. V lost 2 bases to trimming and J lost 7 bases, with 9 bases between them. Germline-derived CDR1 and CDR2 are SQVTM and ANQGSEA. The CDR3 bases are TGCAGCGTTGAATGGGCATTTAATGAGCAGTTCTTC. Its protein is CSVEWAFNEQFF.

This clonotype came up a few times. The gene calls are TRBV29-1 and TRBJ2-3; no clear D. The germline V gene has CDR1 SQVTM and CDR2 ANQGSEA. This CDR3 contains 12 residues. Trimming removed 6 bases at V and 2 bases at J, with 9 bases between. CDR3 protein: CSVHHDTDTQYF. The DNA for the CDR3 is TGCAGCGTCCACCATGACACAGATACGCAGTATTTT.

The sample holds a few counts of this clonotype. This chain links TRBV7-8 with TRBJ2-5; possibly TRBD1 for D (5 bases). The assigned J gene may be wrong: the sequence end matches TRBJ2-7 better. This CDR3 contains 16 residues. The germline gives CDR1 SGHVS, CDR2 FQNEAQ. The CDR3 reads CASSSSGRVADYEQYF. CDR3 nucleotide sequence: TGTGCCAGCAGCTCCTCCGGCAGGGTGGCGGACTACGAGCAGTACTTC.

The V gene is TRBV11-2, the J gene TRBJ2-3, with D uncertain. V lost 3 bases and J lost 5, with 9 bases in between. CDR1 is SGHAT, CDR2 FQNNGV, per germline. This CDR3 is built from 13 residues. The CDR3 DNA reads TGTGCCAGCAGCTTCGGAGTGGGAGATACGCAGTATTTT. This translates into CASSFGVGDTQYF.

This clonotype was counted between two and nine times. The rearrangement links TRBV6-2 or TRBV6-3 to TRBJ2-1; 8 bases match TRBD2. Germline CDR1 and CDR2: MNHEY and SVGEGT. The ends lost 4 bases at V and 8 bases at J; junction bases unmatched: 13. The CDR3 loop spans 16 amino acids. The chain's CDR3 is CASSFSPGLEGYEQFF. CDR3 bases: TGTGCCAGCAGTTTTTCCCCGGGACTAGAAGGGTATGAGCAGTTCTTC.

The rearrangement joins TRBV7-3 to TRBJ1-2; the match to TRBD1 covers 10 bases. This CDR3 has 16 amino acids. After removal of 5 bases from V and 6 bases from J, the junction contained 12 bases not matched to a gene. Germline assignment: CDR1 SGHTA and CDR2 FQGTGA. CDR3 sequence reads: CASSKSGGQGTDGYTF. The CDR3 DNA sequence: TGTGCCAGCAGCAAATCTGGGGGACAGGGGACGGATGGCTACACCTTC.

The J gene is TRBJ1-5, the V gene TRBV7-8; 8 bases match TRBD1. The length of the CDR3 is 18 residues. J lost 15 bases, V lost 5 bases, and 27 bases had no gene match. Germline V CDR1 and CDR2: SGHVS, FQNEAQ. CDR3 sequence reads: CASSDILWGTGQAIVGHF. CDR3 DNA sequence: TGTGCCAGCAGCGATATACTTTGGGGCACGGGACAGGCTATCGTCGGGCATTTT.

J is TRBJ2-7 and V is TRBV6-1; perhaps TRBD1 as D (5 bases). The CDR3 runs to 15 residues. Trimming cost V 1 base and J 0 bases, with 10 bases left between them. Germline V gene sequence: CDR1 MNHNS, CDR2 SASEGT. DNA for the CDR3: TGTGCCAGCAGTGAAGTATACAGGACCTCCTACGAGCAGTACTTC. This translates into CASSEVYRTSYEQYF.

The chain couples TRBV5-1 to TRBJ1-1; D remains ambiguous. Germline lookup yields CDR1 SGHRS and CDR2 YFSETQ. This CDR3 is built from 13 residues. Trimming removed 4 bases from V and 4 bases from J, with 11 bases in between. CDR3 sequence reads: CASSPQTSTEAFF. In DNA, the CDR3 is TGCGCCAGCAGCCCTCAAACGAGCACTGAAGCTTTCTTT.

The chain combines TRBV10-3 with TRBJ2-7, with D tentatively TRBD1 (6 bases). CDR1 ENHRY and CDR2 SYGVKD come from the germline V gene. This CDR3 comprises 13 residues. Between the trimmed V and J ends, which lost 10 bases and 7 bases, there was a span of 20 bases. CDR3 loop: CANSGHPDMEQYF. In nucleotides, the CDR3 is TGTGCCAATTCGGGACACCCAGATATGGAGCAGTACTTC.

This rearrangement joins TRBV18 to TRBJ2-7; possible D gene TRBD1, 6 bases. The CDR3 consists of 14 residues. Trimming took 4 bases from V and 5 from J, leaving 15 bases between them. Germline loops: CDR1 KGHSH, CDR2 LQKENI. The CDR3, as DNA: TGTGCCAGCTCACGACCGGGACAAGTCCACGAGCAGTACTTC. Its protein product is CASSRPGQVHEQYF. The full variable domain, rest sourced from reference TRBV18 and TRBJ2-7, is NAGVMQNPRHLVRRRGQEARLRCSPMKGHSHVYWYRQLPEEGLKFMVYLQKENIIDESGMPKERFSAEFPKEGPSILRIQQVVRGDSAAYFCASSRPGQVHEQYFGPGTRLTVT.

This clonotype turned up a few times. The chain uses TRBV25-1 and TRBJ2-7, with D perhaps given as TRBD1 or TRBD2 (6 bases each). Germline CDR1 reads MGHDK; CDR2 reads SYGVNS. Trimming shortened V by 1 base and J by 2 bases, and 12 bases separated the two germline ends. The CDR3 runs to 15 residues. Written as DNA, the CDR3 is TGTGCCAGCAGTGAATCTGGGGGGCCAGCCTACGAGCAGTACTTC. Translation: CASSESGGPAYEQYF.

CDR3 region: CSARFSRGGHTDTQYF. CDR3 sequence (DNA): TGCAGTGCTAGGTTCTCCCGCGGGGGACACACAGATACGCAGTATTTT. The chain recombines TRBV20-1 with TRBJ2-3; the D gene is possibly TRBD2 (7 bases). The CDR3 runs to 16 residues. CDR1 is DFQATT, CDR2 SNEGSKA, per germline (reference sequence). V shed 3 bases and J shed 2 bases, with 18 bases lying between them.

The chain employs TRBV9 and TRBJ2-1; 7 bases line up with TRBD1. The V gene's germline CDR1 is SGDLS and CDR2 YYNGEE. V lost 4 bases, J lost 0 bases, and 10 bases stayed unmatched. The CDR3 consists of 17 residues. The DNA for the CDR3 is TGTGCCAGCAGCCCGACAAAGACAGGGTACTCCTACAATGAGCAGTTCTTC. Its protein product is CASSPTKTGYSYNEQFF.

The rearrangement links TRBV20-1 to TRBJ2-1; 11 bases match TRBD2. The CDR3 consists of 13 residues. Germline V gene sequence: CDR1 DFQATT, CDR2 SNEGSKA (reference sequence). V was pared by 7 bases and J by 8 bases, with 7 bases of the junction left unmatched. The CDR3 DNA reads TGCAGTGTAACTAGCGGGAGTCATGATGAGCAGTTCTTC. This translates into CSVTSGSHDEQFF.

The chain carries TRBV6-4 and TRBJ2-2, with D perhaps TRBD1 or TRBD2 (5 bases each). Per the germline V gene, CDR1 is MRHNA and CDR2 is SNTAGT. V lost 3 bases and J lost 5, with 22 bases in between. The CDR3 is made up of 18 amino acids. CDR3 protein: CASSEKDFGTRGTGELFF. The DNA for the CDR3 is TGTGCCAGCAGTGAAAAGGATTTCGGGACCCGAGGGACCGGGGAGCTGTTTTTT.

The CDR3 loop is CASSPPRGRGAYEQYF. The CDR3 DNA reads TGTGCCAGCTCACCACCGAGGGGGCGGGGAGCCTACGAGCAGTACTTC. The rearrangement uses TRBV18 and TRBJ2-7; possible D gene TRBD1, 7 bases. The CDR3 is 16 residues long. Germline V gene sequence: CDR1 KGHSH, CDR2 LQKENI. With 0 bases removed from V and 2 bases from J, the gap between germline ends came to 14 bases.